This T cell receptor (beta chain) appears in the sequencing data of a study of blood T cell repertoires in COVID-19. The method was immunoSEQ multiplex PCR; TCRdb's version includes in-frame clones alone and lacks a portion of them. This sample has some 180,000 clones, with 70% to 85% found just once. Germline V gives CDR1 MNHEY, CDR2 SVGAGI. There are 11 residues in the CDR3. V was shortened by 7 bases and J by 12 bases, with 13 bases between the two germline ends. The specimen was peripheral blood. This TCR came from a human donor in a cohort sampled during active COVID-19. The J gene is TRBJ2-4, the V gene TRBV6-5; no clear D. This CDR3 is CASTAGETQYF. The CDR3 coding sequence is TGTGCCAGCACCGCCGGAGAGACTCAGTACTTC.